Below, 9 T cell receptor beta chains from the same sample are listed, as sequenced in a study of early T cells in non-severe SARS-CoV-2 infection. TCRdb called the 5' RACE reads again in MiXCR, with one record for every CDR3 protein. This table has about 98,000 distinct CDR3 sequences, about 10% appearing once. Sequencing was performed on whole blood. These receptors all stem from an adult who was a healthcare worker with PCR-confirmed SARS-CoV-2 infection or an uninfected control (not recorded which).

This chain connects TRBV10-3 to TRBJ2-7; 11 bases are a match to TRBD1. The CDR3 consists of 15 residues. With 8 bases clipped from V and 6 bases from J, the junction kept 12 bases outside the gene matches. Germline CDR1 reads ENHRY; CDR2 reads SYGVKD. CDR3 sequence reads: CAIAFTGTGGSEQYF. The CDR3 bases are TGTGCCATCGCCTTCACGGGGACAGGGGGGAGCGAGCAGTACTTC.

A few counts support this clonotype. The V gene is TRBV7-9, the J gene TRBJ1-2; 9 nucleotides match TRBD1. V lost 6 bases and J lost 6; bases outside the gene matches: 8. The CDR3 contains 14 residues. The germline gives CDR1 SEHNR, CDR2 FQNEAQ (reference sequence). CDR3 sequence reads: CASSRGQGFDGYTF. Written as DNA, the CDR3 is TGTGCCAGCAGTAGGGGACAGGGATTCGATGGCTACACCTTC.

Regarding this clonotype: No conserved phenylalanine or tryptophan is present at the end of the CDR3, so a read error is the likely explanation. Because the CDR3's place on the DNA is in doubt, the DNA is left out and the CDR3 is given as listed by TCRdb. J is TRBJ1-1 and V is TRBV10-2. Including both end residues, the CDR3 is 11 amino acids long. Germline lookup yields CDR1 WSHSY and CDR2 SAAADI. The CDR3: CASSESRAHHL.

DNA of the CDR3: TGTGCCAGCAGCTTAATTCTGGCCGGGGAGCTGTTTTTT. It encodes CASSLILAGELFF. The J gene is TRBJ2-2, the V gene TRBV11-3; D is uncertain. Germline V gene sequence: CDR1 SGHNT, CDR2 YENEEA. The V gene lost 2 bases and the J gene lost 6 bases, with 7 bases spanning the gap. The CDR3 runs to 13 residues.

V usage is TRBV12-3 or TRBV12-4 and J usage is TRBJ1-1, with 7 bases that match TRBD1. This CDR3 spans 13 amino acids. The J segment lost 3 bases and the V segment lost 6 bases, leaving 4 bases of the junction unmatched. The CDR3 DNA reads TGTGCCAGCAGCCGACAGGGCTACACTGAAGCTTTCTTT. Translation gives CASSRQGYTEAFF.

This clonotype was seen at least ten times. J is TRBJ1-6 and V is TRBV5-1; D unclear. V lost 0 bases and J 7 bases, leaving 8 bases between the germline ends. The CDR3 consists of 14 residues. Germline lookup yields CDR1 SGHRS and CDR2 YFSETQ. CDR3 in amino acids: CASSLEPGNSPLHF. In DNA form, the CDR3 reads TGCGCCAGCAGCTTGGAGCCGGGGAATTCACCCCTCCACTTT. The full variable domain, rest sourced from reference TRBV5-1 and TRBJ1-6, is KAGVTQTPRYLIKTRGQQVTLSCSPISGHRSVSWYQQTPGQGLQFLFEYFSETQRNKGNFPGRFSGRQFSNSRSEMNVSTLELGDSALYLCASSLEPGNSPLHFGNGTRLTVT.

This clonotype appeared a few times. This chain uses TRBV19 with TRBJ1-2, with D unresolved. The CDR3 extends over 15 amino acids. CDR1 is LNHDA and CDR2 is SQIVND in the germline V gene (reference sequence). Deletions cut 6 bases from V and 3 bases from J, with 17 bases between. CDR3 DNA sequence: TGTGCCAGTAGATGGCGGACCCCCGGGCACTATGGCTACACCTTC. It codes for CASRWRTPGHYGYTF.

The chain is built from TRBV9 and TRBJ1-1; no reliable D call. The CDR3 contains 15 residues. The germline V gene encodes CDR1 SGDLS and CDR2 YYNGEE. With 0 bases removed from V and 3 bases from J, the gap between germline ends came to 12 bases. The CDR3 region is CASSVVSREDTEAFF. CDR3 bases: TGTGCCAGCAGCGTAGTTTCGAGGGAGGACACTGAAGCTTTCTTT.

CDR3 amino acids: CSARDIHGTSYNEQFF. The CDR3 DNA reads as TGCAGTGCTAGAGATATACACGGCACCTCCTACAATGAGCAGTTCTTC. The rearrangement joins TRBV20-1 to TRBJ2-1, with no clear D. CDR1 is DFQATT and CDR2 is SNEGSKA in the germline V gene (reference sequence). The length of the CDR3 is 16 residues. V was pared by 0 bases and J by 0 bases, with 12 bases between.